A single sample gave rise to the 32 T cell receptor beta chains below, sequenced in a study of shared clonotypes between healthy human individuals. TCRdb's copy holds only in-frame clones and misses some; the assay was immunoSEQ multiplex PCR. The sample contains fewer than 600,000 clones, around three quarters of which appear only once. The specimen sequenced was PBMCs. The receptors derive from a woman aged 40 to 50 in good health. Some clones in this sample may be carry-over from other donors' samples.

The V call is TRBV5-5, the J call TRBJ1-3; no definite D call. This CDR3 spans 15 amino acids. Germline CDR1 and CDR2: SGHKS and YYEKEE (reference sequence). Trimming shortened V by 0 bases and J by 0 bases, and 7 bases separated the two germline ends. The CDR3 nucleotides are TGTGCCAGCAGCTTGGTGGGAGTCTCTGGAAACACCATATATTTT. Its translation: CASSLVGVSGNTIYF.

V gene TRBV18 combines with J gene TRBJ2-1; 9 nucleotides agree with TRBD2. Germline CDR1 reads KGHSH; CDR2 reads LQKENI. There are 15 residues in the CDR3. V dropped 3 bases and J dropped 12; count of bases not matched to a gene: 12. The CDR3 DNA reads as TGTGCCAGCTCACCGGGAGGCGGCGGGAGGGCCGTGCAGTTCTTC. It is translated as CASSPGGGGRAVQFF.

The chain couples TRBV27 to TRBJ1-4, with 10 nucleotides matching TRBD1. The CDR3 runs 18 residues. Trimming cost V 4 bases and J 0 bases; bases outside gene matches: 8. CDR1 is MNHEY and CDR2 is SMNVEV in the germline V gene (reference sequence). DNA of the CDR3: TGTGCCAGCAGTTCCCCGGGACAGGGGTCGGCAACTAATGAAAAACTGTTTTTT. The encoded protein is CASSSPGQGSATNEKLFF. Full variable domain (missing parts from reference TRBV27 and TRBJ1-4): EAQVTQNPRYLITVTGKKLTVTCSQNMNHEYMSWYRQDPGLGLRQIYYSMNVEVTDKGDVPEGYKVSRKEKRNFPLILESPSPNQTSLYFCASSSPGQGSATNEKLFFGSGTQLSVL.

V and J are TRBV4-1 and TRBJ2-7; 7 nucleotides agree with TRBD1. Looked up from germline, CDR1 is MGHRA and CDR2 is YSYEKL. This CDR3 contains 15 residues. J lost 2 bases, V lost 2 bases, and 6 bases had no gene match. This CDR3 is CASSQSRTGPYEQYF. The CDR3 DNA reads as TGCGCCAGCAGCCAATCCCGGACAGGACCCTACGAGCAGTACTTC.

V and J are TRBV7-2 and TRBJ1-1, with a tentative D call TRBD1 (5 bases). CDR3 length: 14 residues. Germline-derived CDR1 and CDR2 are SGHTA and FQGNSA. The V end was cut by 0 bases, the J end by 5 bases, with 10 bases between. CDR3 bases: TGTGCCAGCAGCTTAGCCCAGGGCGGGACTGAAGCTTTCTTT. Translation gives CASSLAQGGTEAFF. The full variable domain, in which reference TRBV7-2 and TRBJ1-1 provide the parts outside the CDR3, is GAGVSQSPSNKVTEKGKDVELRCDPISGHTALYWYRQSLGQGLEFLIYFQGNSAPDKSGLPSDRFSAERTGGSVSTLTIQRTQQEDSAVYLCASSLAQGGTEAFFGQGTRLTVV.

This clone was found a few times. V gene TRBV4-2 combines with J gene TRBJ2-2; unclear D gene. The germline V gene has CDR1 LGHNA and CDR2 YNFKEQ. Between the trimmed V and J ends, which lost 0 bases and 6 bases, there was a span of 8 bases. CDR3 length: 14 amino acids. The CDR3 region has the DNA TGTGCCAGCAGCCAAGAACAAGCGTCCGGGGAGCTGTTTTTT. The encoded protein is CASSQEQASGELFF.

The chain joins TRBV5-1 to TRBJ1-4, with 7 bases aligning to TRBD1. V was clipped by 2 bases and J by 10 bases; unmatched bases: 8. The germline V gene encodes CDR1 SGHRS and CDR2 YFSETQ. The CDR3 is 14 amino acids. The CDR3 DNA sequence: TGCGCCAGCAGCTTAGGGGGCGATGTGGGAAAACTGTTTTTT. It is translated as CASSLGGDVGKLFF.

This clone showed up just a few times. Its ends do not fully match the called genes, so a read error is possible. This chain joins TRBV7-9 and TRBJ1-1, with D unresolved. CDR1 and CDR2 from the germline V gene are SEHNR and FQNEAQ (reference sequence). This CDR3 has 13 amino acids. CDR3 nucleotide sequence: TGTGCCTGCAGCTTACAGTTCAACACTGAAGCTTTCTTT. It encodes CACSLQFNTEAFF.

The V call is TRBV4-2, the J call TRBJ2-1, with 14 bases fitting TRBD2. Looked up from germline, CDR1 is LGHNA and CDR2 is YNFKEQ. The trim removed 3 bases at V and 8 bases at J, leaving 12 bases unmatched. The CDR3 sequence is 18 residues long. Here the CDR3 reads CASSQFRGLAGGGYEQFF. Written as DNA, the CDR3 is TGTGCCAGCAGCCAGTTTCGAGGACTAGCGGGAGGTGGGTATGAGCAGTTCTTC.

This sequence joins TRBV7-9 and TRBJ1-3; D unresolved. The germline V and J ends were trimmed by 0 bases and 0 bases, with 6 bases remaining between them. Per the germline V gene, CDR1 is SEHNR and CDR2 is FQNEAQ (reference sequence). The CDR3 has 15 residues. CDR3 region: CASSLAGFSGNTIYF. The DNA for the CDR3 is TGTGCCAGCAGCTTAGCTGGATTCTCTGGAAACACCATATATTTT.

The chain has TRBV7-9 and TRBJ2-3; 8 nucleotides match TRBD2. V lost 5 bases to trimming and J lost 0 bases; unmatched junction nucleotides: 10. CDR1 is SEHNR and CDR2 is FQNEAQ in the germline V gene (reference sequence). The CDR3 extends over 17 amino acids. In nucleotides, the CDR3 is TGTGCCAGCAGCCCCGGGGGTAGCGGGACCAGCACAGATACGCAGTATTTT. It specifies CASSPGGSGTSTDTQYF. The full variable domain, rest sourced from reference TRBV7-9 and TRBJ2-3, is DTGVSQNPRHKITKRGQNVTFRCDPISEHNRLYWYRQTLGQGPEFLTYFQNEAQLEKSRLLSDRFSAERPKGSFSTLEIQRTEQGDSAMYLCASSPGGSGTSTDTQYFGPGTRLTVL.

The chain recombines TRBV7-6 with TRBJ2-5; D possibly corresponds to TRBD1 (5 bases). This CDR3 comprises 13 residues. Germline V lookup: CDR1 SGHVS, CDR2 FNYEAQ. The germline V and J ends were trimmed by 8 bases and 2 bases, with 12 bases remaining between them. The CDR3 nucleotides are TGTGCCAGCCAGAGACAGTTTCAAGAGACCCAGTACTTC. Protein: CASQRQFQETQYF.

CDR3 coding DNA: TGTGCCAGCAGCGTAGCTCAGATTGGAAACACCATATATTTT. Translated: CASSVAQIGNTIYF. This chain connects TRBV9 to TRBJ1-3; D is uncertain. This CDR3 comprises 14 residues. Germline V gene sequence: CDR1 SGDLS, CDR2 YYNGEE. V was shortened by 0 bases and J by 3 bases, with 7 bases between the two germline ends.

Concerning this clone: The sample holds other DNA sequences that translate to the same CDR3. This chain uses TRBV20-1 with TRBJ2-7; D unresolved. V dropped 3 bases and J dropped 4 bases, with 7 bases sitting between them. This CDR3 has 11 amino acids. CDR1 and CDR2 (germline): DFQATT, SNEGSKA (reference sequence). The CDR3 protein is CSASLGYEQYF. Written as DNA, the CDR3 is TGCAGTGCTAGTCTGGGATACGAGCAGTACTTC.

Here the CDR3 reads CAWSEGPGGYGYTF. DNA for the CDR3: TGTGCCTGGAGCGAGGGCCCTGGTGGCTATGGCTACACCTTC. The chain carries TRBV30 and TRBJ1-2; D unresolved. The germline V gene encodes CDR1 GTSNPN and CDR2 SVGIG (reference sequence). The CDR3 consists of 14 residues. V lost 3 bases to trimming and J lost 4 bases, with 15 bases between them.

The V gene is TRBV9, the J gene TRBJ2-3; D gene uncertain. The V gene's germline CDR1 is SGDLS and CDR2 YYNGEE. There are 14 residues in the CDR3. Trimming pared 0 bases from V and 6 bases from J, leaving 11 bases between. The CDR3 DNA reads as TGTGCCAGCAGCGTAGACACGGCGCGGGATACGCAGTATTTT. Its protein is CASSVDTARDTQYF.

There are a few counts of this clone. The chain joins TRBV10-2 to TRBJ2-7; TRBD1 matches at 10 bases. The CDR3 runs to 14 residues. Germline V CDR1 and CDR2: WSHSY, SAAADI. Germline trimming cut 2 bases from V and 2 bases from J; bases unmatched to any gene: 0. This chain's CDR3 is CASSEGTGAYEQYF. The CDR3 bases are TGCGCCAGCAGTGAGGGGACAGGGGCCTACGAGCAGTACTTC.

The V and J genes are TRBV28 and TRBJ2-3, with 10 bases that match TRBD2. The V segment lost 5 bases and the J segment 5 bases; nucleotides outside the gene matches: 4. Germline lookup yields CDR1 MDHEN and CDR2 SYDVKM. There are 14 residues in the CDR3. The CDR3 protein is CASSTGLAIDTQYF. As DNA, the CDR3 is TGTGCCAGCAGTACGGGACTAGCGATAGATACGCAGTATTTT.

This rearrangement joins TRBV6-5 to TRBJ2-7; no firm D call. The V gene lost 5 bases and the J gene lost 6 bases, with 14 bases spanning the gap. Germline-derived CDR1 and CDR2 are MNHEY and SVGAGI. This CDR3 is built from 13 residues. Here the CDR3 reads CASSVGPPGEQYF. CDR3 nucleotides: TGTGCCAGCAGTGTCGGGCCCCCTGGCGAGCAGTACTTC.

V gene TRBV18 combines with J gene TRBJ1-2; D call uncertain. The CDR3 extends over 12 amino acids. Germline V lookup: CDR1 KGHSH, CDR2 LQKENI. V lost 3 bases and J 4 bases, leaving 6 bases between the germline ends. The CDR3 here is CASSPELYGYTF. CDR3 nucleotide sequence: TGTGCCAGCTCACCGGAGCTCTATGGCTACACCTTC.

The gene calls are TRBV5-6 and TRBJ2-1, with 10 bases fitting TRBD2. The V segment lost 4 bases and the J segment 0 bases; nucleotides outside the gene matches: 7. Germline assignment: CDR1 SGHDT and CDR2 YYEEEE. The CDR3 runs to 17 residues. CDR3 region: CASSGRTSGYSYNEQFF. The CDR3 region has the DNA TGTGCCAGCAGCGGGAGGACTAGCGGTTACTCCTACAATGAGCAGTTCTTC.

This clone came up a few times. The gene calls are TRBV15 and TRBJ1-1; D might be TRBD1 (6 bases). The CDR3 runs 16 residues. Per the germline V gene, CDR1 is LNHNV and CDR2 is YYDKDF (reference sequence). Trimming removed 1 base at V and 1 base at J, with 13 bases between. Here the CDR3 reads CATSRGPGTPNTEAFF. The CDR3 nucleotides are TGTGCCACCAGCAGAGGCCCTGGGACACCGAACACTGAAGCTTTCTTT.

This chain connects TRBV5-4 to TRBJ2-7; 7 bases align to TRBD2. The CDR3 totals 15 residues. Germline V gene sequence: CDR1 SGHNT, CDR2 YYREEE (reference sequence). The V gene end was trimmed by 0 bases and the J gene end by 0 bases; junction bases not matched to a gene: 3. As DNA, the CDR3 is TGTGCCAGCAGCTTGGATAGCGGGTACTCCTACGAGCAGTACTTC. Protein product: CASSLDSGYSYEQYF. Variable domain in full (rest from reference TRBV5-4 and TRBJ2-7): ETGVTQSPTHLIKTRGQQVTLRCSSQSGHNTVSWYQQALGQGPQFIFQYYREEENGRGNFPPRFSGLQFPNYSSELNVNALELDDSALYLCASSLDSGYSYEQYFGPGTRLTVT.

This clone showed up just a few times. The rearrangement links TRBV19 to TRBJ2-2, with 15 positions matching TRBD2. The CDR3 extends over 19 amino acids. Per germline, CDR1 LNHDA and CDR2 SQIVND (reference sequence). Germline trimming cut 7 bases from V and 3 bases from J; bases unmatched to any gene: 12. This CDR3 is CASKGGGLAGGPDTGELFF. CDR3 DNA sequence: TGTGCCAGTAAAGGGGGCGGACTAGCGGGAGGGCCGGACACCGGGGAGCTGTTTTTT. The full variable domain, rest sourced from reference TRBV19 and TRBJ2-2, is DGGITQSPKYLFRKEGQNVTLSCEQNLNHDAMYWYRQDPGQGLRLIYYSQIVNDFQKGDIAEGYSVSREKKESFPLTVTSAQKNPTAFYLCASKGGGLAGGPDTGELFFGEGSRLTVL.

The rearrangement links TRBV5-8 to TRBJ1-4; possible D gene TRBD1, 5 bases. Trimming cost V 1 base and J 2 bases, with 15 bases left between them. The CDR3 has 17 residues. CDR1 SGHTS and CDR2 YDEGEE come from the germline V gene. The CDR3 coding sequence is TGTGCCAGCAGCTTGTTTAGGGGTCCCGGGACTAATGAAAAACTGTTTTTT. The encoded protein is CASSLFRGPGTNEKLFF.

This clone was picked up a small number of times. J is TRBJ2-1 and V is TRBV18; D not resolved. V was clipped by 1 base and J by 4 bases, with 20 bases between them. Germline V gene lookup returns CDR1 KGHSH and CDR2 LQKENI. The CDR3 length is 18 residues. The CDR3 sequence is CASSPLRLRSQGYNEQFF. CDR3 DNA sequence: TGTGCCAGCTCACCACTAAGGCTCCGTAGTCAAGGGTACAATGAGCAGTTCTTC.

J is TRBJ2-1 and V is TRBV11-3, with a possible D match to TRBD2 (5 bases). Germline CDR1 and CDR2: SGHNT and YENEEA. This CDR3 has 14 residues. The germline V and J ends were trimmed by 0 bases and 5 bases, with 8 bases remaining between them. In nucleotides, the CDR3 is TGTGCCAGCAGCTTAGAGAGCGGCAACAATGAGCAGTTCTTC. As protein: CASSLESGNNEQFF.

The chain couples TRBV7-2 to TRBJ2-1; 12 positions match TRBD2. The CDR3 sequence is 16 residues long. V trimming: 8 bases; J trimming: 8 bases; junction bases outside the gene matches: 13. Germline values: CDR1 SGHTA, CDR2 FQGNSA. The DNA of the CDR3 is TGTGCCAGCCAAGCTTACCGGACTAGCGGGATAGATGAGCAGTTCTTC. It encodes CASQAYRTSGIDEQFF.

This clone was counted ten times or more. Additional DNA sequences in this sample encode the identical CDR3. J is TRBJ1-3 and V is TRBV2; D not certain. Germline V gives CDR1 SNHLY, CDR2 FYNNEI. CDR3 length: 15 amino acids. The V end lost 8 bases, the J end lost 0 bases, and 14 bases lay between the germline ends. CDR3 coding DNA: TGTGCCAGCTCGTCCAGGCCCTCCTCTGGAAACACCATATATTTT. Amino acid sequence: CASSSRPSSGNTIYF. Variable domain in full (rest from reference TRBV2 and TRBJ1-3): EPEVTQTPSHQVTQMGQEVILRCVPISNHLYFYWYRQILGQKVEFLVSFYNNEISEKSEIFDDQFSVERPDGSNFTLKIRSTKLEDSAMYFCASSSRPSSGNTIYFGEGSWLTVV.

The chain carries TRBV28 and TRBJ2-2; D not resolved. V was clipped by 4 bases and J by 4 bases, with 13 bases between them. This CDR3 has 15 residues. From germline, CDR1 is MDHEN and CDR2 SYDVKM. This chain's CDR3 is CASSSPGRVTGELFF. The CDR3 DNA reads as TGTGCCAGCAGTTCACCCGGACGGGTCACCGGGGAGCTGTTTTTT.

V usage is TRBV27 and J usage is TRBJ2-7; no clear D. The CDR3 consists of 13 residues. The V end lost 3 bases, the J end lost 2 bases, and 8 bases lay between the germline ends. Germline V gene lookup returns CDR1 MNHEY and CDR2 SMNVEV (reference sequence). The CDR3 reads CASSFGRTYEQYF. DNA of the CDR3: TGTGCCAGCAGTTTCGGCAGAACCTACGAGCAGTACTTC.

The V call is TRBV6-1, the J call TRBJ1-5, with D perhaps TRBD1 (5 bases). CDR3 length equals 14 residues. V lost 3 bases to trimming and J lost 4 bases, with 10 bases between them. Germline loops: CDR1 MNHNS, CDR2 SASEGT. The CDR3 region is CASSDGGENQPQHF. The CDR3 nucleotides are TGTGCCAGCAGTGACGGGGGGGAAAATCAGCCCCAGCATTTT.